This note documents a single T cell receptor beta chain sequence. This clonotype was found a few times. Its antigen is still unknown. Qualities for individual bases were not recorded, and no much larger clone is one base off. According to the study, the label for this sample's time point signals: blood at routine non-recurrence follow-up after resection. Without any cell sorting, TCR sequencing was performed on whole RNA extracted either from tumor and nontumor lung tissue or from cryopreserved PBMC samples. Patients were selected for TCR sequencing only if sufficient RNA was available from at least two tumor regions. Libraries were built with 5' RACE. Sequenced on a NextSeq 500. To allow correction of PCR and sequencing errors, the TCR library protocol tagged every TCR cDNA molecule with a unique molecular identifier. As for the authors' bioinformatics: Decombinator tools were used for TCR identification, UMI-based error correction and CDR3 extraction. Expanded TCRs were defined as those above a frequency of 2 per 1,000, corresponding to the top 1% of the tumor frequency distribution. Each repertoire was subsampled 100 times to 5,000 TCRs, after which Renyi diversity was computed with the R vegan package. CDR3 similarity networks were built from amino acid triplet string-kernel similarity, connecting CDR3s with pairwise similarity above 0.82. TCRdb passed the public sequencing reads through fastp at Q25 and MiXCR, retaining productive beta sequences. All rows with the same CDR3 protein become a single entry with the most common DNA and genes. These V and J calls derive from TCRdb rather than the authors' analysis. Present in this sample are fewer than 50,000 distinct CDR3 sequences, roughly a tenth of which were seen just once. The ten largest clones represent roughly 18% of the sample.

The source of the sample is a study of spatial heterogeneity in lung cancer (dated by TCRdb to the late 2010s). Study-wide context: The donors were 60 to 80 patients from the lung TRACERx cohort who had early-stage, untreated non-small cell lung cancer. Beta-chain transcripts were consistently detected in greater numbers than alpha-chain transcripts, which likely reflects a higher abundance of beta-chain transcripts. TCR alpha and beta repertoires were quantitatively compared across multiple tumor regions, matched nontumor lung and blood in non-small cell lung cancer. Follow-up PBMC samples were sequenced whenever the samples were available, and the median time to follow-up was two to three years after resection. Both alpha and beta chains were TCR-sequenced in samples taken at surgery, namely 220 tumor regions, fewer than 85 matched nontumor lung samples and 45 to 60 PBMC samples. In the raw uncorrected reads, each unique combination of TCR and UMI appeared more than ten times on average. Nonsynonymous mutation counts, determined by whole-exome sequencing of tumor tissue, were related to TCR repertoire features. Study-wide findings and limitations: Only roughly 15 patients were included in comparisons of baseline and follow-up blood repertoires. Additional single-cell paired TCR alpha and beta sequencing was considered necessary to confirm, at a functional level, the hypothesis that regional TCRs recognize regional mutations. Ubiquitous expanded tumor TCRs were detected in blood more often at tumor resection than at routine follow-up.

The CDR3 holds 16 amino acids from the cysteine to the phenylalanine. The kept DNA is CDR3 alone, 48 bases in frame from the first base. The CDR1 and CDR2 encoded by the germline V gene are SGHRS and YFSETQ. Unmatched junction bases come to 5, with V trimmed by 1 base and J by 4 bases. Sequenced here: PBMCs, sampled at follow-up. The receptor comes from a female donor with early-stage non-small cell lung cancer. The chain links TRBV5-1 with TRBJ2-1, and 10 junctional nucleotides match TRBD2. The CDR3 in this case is CASSLLAGVQYNEQFF. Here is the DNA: TGCGCCAGCAGCTTGCTAGCGGGGGTCCAGTACAATGAGCAGTTCTTC. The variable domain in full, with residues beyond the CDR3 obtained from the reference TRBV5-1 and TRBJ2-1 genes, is KAGVTQTPRYLIKTRGQQVTLSCSPISGHRSVSWYQQTPGQGLQFLFEYFSETQRNKGNFPGRFSGRQFSNSRSEMNVSTLELGDSALYLCASSLLAGVQYNEQFFGPGTRLTVL.